These 25 T cell receptor beta chains share one sample of origin, sequenced in a study of response to subunit inactivated influenza vaccine. One entry per CDR3 protein results from TCRdb running MiXCR on the RT-PCR reads. This sample has around 200,000 distinct CDR3 sequences, with about 9% found just once. The sample here was non-naive T cells sorted from PBMCs, taken on the day of vaccination. These receptors were taken from a middle-aged man who received an inactivated influenza vaccine.

V usage is TRBV4-3 and J usage is TRBJ1-5, with D possibly matching TRBD1 (5 bases). Germline V gene data show CDR1 as LGHNA and CDR2 as YSLEER. V lost 3 bases, J lost 1 base, and 16 bases lay in between. The CDR3 contains 17 residues. The DNA of the CDR3 is TGCGCCAGCAGCCAGAGATGGATCAGGGAGAGCAATCAGCCCCAGCATTTT. It specifies CASSQRWIRESNQPQHF.

The chain uses TRBV3-1 and TRBJ2-5; the D gene could be TRBD1 or TRBD2 (5 bases each). With 0 bases removed from V and 1 base from J, the gap between germline ends came to 12 bases. The CDR3 covers 16 residues. CDR1 and CDR2 from the germline V gene are LGHDT and YNNKEL (reference sequence). The DNA for the CDR3 is TGTGCCAGCAGCCAAGATCGAGGGGTGGTCCAAGAGACCCAGTACTTC. Translated: CASSQDRGVVQETQYF.

The CDR3 protein is CASSLELTNEKLFF. CDR3 coding DNA: TGTGCCAGCAGTTTAGAGTTGACTAATGAAAAACTGTTTTTT. The chain couples TRBV5-5 to TRBJ1-4; the D is unclear. Trimming took off 5 bases at V and 2 bases at J, with 10 bases between the two ends. This CDR3 is built from 14 residues. Germline V gives CDR1 SGHKS, CDR2 YYEKEE (reference sequence).

This clonotype was seen repeatedly, ten times or more. The chain links TRBV12-3 or TRBV12-4 to TRBJ2-2, with 12 bases aligning to TRBD1. The CDR3 spans 15 residues. The V and J ends lost 6 bases and 3 bases, in that order; junction bases with no gene match: 2. DNA for the CDR3: TGTGCCAGCAGCGGGACAGGGGGCGACACCGGGGAGCTGTTTTTT. Translated, it gives CASSGTGGDTGELFF.

This clonotype was observed at least ten times. The V call is TRBV7-6, the J call TRBJ2-1; a weak D match, TRBD1 (5 bases). The CDR3 has 15 residues. Per the germline V gene, CDR1 is SGHVS and CDR2 is FNYEAQ. V lost 2 bases and J 1 base, leaving 9 bases between the germline ends. In DNA, the CDR3 is TGTGCCAGCAGCTTAATGTCAGGGTCCTACAATGAGCAGTTCTTC. Amino acids: CASSLMSGSYNEQFF.

CDR3 in amino acids: CASRVRYQETQYF. The CDR3 nucleotides are TGTGCCAGCAGAGTGCGATACCAAGAGACCCAGTACTTC. The V gene is TRBV27, the J gene TRBJ2-5; no clear D. Germline CDR1 MNHEY, CDR2 SMNVEV (reference sequence). There are 13 residues in the CDR3. V was trimmed by 6 bases and J by 0 bases, leaving 8 bases between them.

There are a few counts of this clonotype. The J gene is TRBJ2-1, the V gene TRBV20-1; 8 nucleotides align to TRBD2. The CDR3 length is 13 residues. V lost 3 bases and J lost 5; bases outside the gene matches: 3. Germline CDR1 DFQATT, CDR2 SNEGSKA (reference sequence). CDR3 sequence: CSASLREDNEQFF. The DNA for the CDR3 is TGCAGTGCTAGTCTGCGGGAGGACAATGAGCAGTTCTTC.

This clonotype has just a few counts. The chain is built from TRBV2 and TRBJ1-6; D unclear. Trimming stripped 4 bases from V and 4 bases from J, with 11 bases between. The CDR3 runs 15 residues. The germline V gene encodes CDR1 SNHLY and CDR2 FYNNEI. The CDR3 loop reads CASSGTDHYNSPLHF. The CDR3 DNA sequence: TGTGCCAGCAGTGGGACTGATCATTATAATTCACCCCTCCACTTT.

This clonotype has ten or more counts. The genes are TRBV24-1 and TRBJ2-3; D is perhaps TRBD2 (6 bases). The CDR3 spans 16 residues. Germline V gives CDR1 KGHDR, CDR2 SFDVKD. V was shortened by 4 bases and J by 1 base, with 14 bases between the two germline ends. The CDR3 reads CATSDPGEKGTDTQYF. The CDR3 coding sequence is TGTGCCACCAGTGACCCGGGAGAAAAGGGCACAGATACGCAGTATTTT.

This clonotype was detected ten times or more. The chain links TRBV4-2 to TRBJ2-5; D is unclear. The CDR3 spans 15 residues. The germline CDR1 and CDR2 sequences are LGHNA and YNFKEQ. The V and J ends lost 4 bases and 2 bases respectively, with 14 bases between them. CDR3 sequence: CASSRVMASQETQYF. CDR3 DNA: TGTGCCAGCAGCCGGGTTATGGCTAGTCAAGAGACCCAGTACTTC.

This clonotype has just a few counts. The chain is built from TRBV11-1 and TRBJ2-1, with D unresolved. Trimming removed 6 bases from V and 4 bases from J, with 10 bases in between. Germline CDR1 is SGHAT and CDR2 is FQDESV (reference sequence). CDR3 length: 13 residues. CDR3 sequence: CASRGDKYNEQFF. The CDR3 bases are TGTGCCAGCAGAGGCGACAAGTACAATGAGCAGTTCTTC.

This clonotype was picked up many times. The chain has TRBV9 and TRBJ2-1; D might be TRBD1 (6 bases). CDR1 and CDR2 from the germline V gene are SGDLS and YYNGEE. CDR3 length: 13 residues. V was cut by 0 bases and J by 7 bases, with 8 bases left in between. The CDR3, as DNA: TGTGCCAGCAGCGTAGTCCAGGGGAATGAGCAGTTCTTC. It translates to CASSVVQGNEQFF.

This clonotype was recorded at least ten times. The genes are TRBV7-9 and TRBJ2-3, with D possibly being TRBD2 (7 bases). The germline CDR1 and CDR2 sequences are SEHNR and FQNEAQ (reference sequence). The CDR3 is made up of 16 amino acids. V lost 6 bases and J 1 base, leaving 17 bases between the germline ends. The CDR3 region has the DNA TGTGCCAGCAGAAAACCGCGGGGGCGCGGCACAGATACGCAGTATTTT. This sequence encodes CASRKPRGRGTDTQYF.

This clonotype turned up a few times. The chain joins TRBV6-1 to TRBJ2-6; D uncertain. V lost 6 bases, J lost 0 bases, and 9 bases lay in between. CDR1 and CDR2 (germline): MNHNS, SASEGT. CDR3 length: 15 residues. CDR3 in amino acids: CASRSTRSGANVLTF. For the CDR3, the DNA is TGTGCCAGCAGAAGTACTCGCTCTGGGGCCAACGTCCTGACTTTC.

This clonotype was observed a handful of times. The rearrangement uses TRBV7-2 and TRBJ2-1, with D possibly TRBD2 on 5 matching bases. The V gene's germline CDR1 is SGHTA and CDR2 FQGNSA. This CDR3 has 15 amino acids. Trimming removed 5 bases from V and 7 bases from J, with 18 bases in between. The CDR3 is CASSPPGLSTNEQFF. As DNA, the CDR3 is TGTGCCAGCAGCCCGCCCGGACTTAGCACTAATGAGCAGTTCTTC. The whole variable domain, filled in from reference TRBV7-2 and TRBJ2-1, reads GAGVSQSPSNKVTEKGKDVELRCDPISGHTALYWYRQSLGQGLEFLIYFQGNSAPDKSGLPSDRFSAERTGGSVSTLTIQRTQQEDSAVYLCASSPPGLSTNEQFFGPGTRLTVL.

This rearrangement joins TRBV2 to TRBJ2-1, with 12 bases that match TRBD2. Losses at the gene ends were 11 bases for V and 0 bases for J; bases not matched to a gene: 11. The germline gives CDR1 SNHLY, CDR2 FYNNEI. This CDR3 has 17 residues. The CDR3 DNA reads as TGTGCCGGTTGCACTAGCGGGGGGCCGGGCTCCTACAATGAGCAGTTCTTC. It yields the protein CAGCTSGGPGSYNEQFF.

J is TRBJ2-2 and V is TRBV2; D uncertain. V was clipped by 7 bases and J by 4 bases, with 16 bases between them. CDR3 length: 15 residues. Germline V lookup: CDR1 SNHLY, CDR2 FYNNEI. In DNA, the CDR3 is TGTGCCAGCATAAGCAGGCGACCCACCACCGGGGAGCTGTTTTTT. Translating it yields CASISRRPTTGELFF.

The chain uses TRBV6-2 or TRBV6-3 and TRBJ2-1; 7 bases map to TRBD1. This CDR3 comprises 15 residues. CDR1 is MNHEY and CDR2 is SVGEGT in the germline V gene. The V segment lost 5 bases and the J segment 6 bases; nucleotides outside the gene matches: 10. This CDR3 reads CASSRRQGIINEQFF. CDR3 nucleotides: TGTGCCAGCAGTCGCAGACAGGGAATCATCAATGAGCAGTTCTTC.

The genes are TRBV14 and TRBJ2-7; tentatively, D is TRBD1 (5 bases). The V and J ends lost 3 bases and 0 bases respectively, with 12 bases between them. Germline CDR1 is SGHDN and CDR2 is FVKESK. The CDR3 has 15 residues. The CDR3 sequence: CASSQPGISSYEQYF. The DNA of the CDR3 is TGTGCCAGCAGCCAGCCAGGGATTAGCTCCTACGAGCAGTACTTC.

In its sample, this clonotype was seen a few times. The V gene is TRBV20-1, the J gene TRBJ2-7; 9 nucleotides match TRBD2. V shed 2 bases, J shed 1 base, and the junction held 9 bases outside the gene matches. Germline CDR1 DFQATT, CDR2 SNEGSKA (reference sequence). The CDR3 loop spans 16 amino acids. CDR3 nucleotides: TGCAGTGCTAGACTAGTAGCGGGAGCTGTGTCCTACGAGCAGTACTTC. Protein: CSARLVAGAVSYEQYF.

The chain employs TRBV28 and TRBJ1-5; TRBD1 is a possible D gene (5 bases). This CDR3 is 14 amino acids long. With 2 bases removed from V and 4 bases from J, the gap between germline ends came to 9 bases. Germline V lookup: CDR1 MDHEN, CDR2 SYDVKM. The CDR3 nucleotides are TGTGCCAGCAGTTTAGGACATTTGAATCAGCCCCAGCATTTT. Its translation: CASSLGHLNQPQHF.

In its sample, this clonotype was seen many times. CDR3 sequence reads: CASRETSGSFNEQFF. CDR3 sequence (DNA): TGTGCCAGCAGGGAAACTAGCGGGAGTTTTAATGAGCAGTTCTTC. This chain joins TRBV2 and TRBJ2-1; 11 nucleotides align to TRBD2. V was clipped by 6 bases and J by 7 bases; unmatched bases: 8. The CDR3 runs to 15 residues. Germline assignment: CDR1 SNHLY and CDR2 FYNNEI. Full variable domain (outside the CDR3, taken from reference TRBV2 and TRBJ2-1): EPEVTQTPSHQVTQMGQEVILRCVPISNHLYFYWYRQILGQKVEFLVSFYNNEISEKSEIFDDQFSVERPDGSNFTLKIRSTKLEDSAMYFCASRETSGSFNEQFFGPGTRLTVL.

This chain uses TRBV5-1 with TRBJ2-1; possibly TRBD1 or TRBD2 for D (6 bases each). The CDR3 consists of 15 residues. The V end was cut by 1 base, the J end by 5 bases, with 13 bases between. CDR1 and CDR2 from the germline V gene are SGHRS and YFSETQ. CDR3 nucleotide sequence: TGCGCCAGCAGCTTGTTGGGGGGCCGCGACAATGAGCAGTTCTTC. Its protein is CASSLLGGRDNEQFF.

This chain connects TRBV20-1 to TRBJ2-7; 8 bases match TRBD1. This CDR3 is 14 amino acids long. Losses at the gene ends were 6 bases for V and 9 bases for J; bases not matched to a gene: 16. Germline-derived CDR1 and CDR2 are DFQATT and SNEGSKA (reference sequence). DNA for the CDR3: TGCAGTGCCCTTGGACAGGGTGGAGGGCAAGGGCAGTACTTC. This codes for CSALGQGGGQGQYF.

The CDR3 bases are TGTGCCAGCAGTTACTCCCCTTTAAGCGGGGACCACTACAATGAGCAGTTCTTC. This gives the protein CASSYSPLSGDHYNEQFF. The chain links TRBV6-5 to TRBJ2-1; TRBD2 aligns across 7 bases. Trimming cost V 0 bases and J 3 bases; bases outside gene matches: 11. This CDR3 contains 18 residues. Germline assignment: CDR1 MNHEY and CDR2 SVGAGI.